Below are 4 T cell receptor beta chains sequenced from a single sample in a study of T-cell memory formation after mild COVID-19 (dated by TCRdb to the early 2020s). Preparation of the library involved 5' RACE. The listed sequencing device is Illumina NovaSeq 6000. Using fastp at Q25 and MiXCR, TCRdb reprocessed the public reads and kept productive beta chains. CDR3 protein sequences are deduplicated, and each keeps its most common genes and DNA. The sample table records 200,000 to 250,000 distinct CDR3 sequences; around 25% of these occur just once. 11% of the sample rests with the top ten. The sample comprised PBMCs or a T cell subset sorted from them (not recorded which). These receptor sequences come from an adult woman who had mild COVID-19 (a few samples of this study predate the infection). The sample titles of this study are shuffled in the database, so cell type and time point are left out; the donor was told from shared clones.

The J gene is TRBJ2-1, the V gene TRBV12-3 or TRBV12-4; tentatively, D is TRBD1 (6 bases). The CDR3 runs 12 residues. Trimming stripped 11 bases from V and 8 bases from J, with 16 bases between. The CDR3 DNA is TGTGCCGTAAGGGGCAGGGGCGATGAGCAGTTCTTC. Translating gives CAVRGRGDEQFF.

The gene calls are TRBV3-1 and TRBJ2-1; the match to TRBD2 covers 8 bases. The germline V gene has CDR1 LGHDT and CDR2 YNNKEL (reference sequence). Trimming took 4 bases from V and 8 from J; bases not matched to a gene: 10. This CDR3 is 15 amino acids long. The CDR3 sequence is CASSPLAGGVDEQFF. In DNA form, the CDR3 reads TGTGCCAGCAGCCCCCTAGCGGGTGGAGTCGATGAGCAGTTCTTC.

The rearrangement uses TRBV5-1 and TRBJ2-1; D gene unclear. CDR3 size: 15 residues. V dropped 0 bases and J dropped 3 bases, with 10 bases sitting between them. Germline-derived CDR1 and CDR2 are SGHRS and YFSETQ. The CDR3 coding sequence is TGCGCCAGCAGCTTGGTGGCAATGGACTACAATGAGCAGTTCTTC. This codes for CASSLVAMDYNEQFF.

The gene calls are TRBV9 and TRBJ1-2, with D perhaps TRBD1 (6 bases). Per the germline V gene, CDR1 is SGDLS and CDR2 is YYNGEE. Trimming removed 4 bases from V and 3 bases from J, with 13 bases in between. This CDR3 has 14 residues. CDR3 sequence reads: CASSPGVDDYGYTF. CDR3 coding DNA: TGTGCCAGCAGCCCAGGGGTGGATGACTATGGCTACACCTTC.